This is a list of T cell receptor beta chains from one sample in a study of CD8 T cells in Susac syndrome. TCRdb analysed the immunoSEQ multiplex PCR reads with MiXCR anew, one entry per CDR3 protein. This table holds around 130,000 distinct CDR3 sequences, nearly 95% found once. Source material: CD4+ T cells from PBMCs. These receptors were taken from a human donor in good health. Each CDR3 is given with its conserved first and last residue. The order of the fields is V gene, clone size, D gene, J gene, CDR3 DNA, CDR3 protein. A D gene is named only where the DNA matches it firmly. Not every row has a clone size; where given, it reads once, few, many or a size class.

v_gene: TRBV29-1
abundance: NA
d_gene: TRBD1
j_gene: TRBJ2-5
CDR3nt: TGCAGCGTTGCTGACAGGGGCACAGAGACCCAGTACTTC
CDR3aa: CSVADRGTETQYF

v_gene: TRBV15
abundance: NA
d_gene: NA
j_gene: TRBJ1-4
CDR3nt: TGTGCCACCAGCAGGTCCGTGGGGGAAAAACTGTTTTTT
CDR3aa: CATSRSVGEKLFF

v_gene: TRBV7-9
abundance: NA
d_gene: NA
j_gene: TRBJ1-3
CDR3nt: TGTGCCAGCAGATCAGGGGCTGGAAACACCATATATTTT
CDR3aa: CASRSGAGNTIYF

v_gene: TRBV29-1
abundance: NA
d_gene: NA
j_gene: TRBJ1-3
CDR3nt: TGCAGCGTTGTGGACTTCAGCTCTGGAAACACCATATATTTT
CDR3aa: CSVVDFSSGNTIYF

v_gene: TRBV2
abundance: NA
d_gene: TRBD1
j_gene: TRBJ1-4
CDR3nt: TGTGCCAGCAGACGACGCCCGGGACAGGATAATGAAAAACTGTTTTTT
CDR3aa: CASRRRPGQDNEKLFF

v_gene: TRBV6-5
abundance: NA
d_gene: TRBD1
j_gene: TRBJ1-2
CDR3nt: TGTGCCAGCAGTTTACTCAGGGGGCTGGACTATGGCTACACCTTC
CDR3aa: CASSLLRGLDYGYTF

v_gene: TRBV29-1
abundance: once
d_gene: TRBD2
j_gene: TRBJ2-5
CDR3nt: TGCAGCGTTGCCCGCACTAGCGGGACTGGGGAGACCCAGTACTTC
CDR3aa: CSVARTSGTGETQYF

v_gene: TRBV7-2
abundance: NA
d_gene: TRBD2
j_gene: TRBJ2-7
CDR3nt: TGTGCCAGCAGCTTATATTCCCCAGCGGGAGGGATCTACGAGCAGTACTTC
CDR3aa: CASSLYSPAGGIYEQYF

v_gene: TRBV5-1
abundance: NA
d_gene: NA
j_gene: TRBJ2-2
CDR3nt: TGCGCCAGCAGCTTGAGACCATTGAACACCGGGGAGCTGTTTTTT
CDR3aa: CASSLRPLNTGELFF

v_gene: TRBV5-1
abundance: NA
d_gene: NA
j_gene: TRBJ2-6
CDR3nt: TGCGCCAGCAGCAGTACCACATCTGGGGCCAACGTCCTGACTTTC
CDR3aa: CASSSTTSGANVLTF

v_gene: TRBV5-1
abundance: NA
d_gene: NA
j_gene: TRBJ2-5
CDR3nt: TGCGCCAGCAGCCTGGAGGGACTGAACCAAGAGACCCAGTACTTC
CDR3aa: CASSLEGLNQETQYF

v_gene: TRBV12-3/TRBV12-4
abundance: NA
d_gene: NA
j_gene: TRBJ2-4
CDR3nt: TGTGCCAGCAGTTTTTCGGTAGCCAAAAACATTCAGTACTTC
CDR3aa: CASSFSVAKNIQYF

v_gene: TRBV3-1
abundance: NA
d_gene: NA
j_gene: TRBJ1-2
CDR3nt: TGTGCCAGCAGCCAAGGTCTAAGGGGCTACACCTTC
CDR3aa: CASSQGLRGYTF

v_gene: TRBV29-1
abundance: NA
d_gene: NA
j_gene: TRBJ2-7
CDR3nt: TGCAGCGTAAACCGGGGTAGCGAGCAGTACTTC
CDR3aa: CSVNRGSEQYF

v_gene: TRBV20-1
abundance: NA
d_gene: TRBD2
j_gene: TRBJ2-1
CDR3nt: TGCAGTGCTACCCGTAGCGGGAGGGCCTACAATGAGCAGTTCTTC
CDR3aa: CSATRSGRAYNEQFF

v_gene: TRBV5-1
abundance: NA
d_gene: TRBD2
j_gene: TRBJ2-7
CDR3nt: TGCGCCAGCAGCCCAGGGACTAGCGGGAACTCCTACGAGCAGTACTTC
CDR3aa: CASSPGTSGNSYEQYF

v_gene: TRBV7-8
abundance: few
d_gene: TRBD1
j_gene: TRBJ2-7
CDR3nt: TGTGCCAGCAGCTTGAGGACAGGGGGCCCCTACGAGCAGTACTTC
CDR3aa: CASSLRTGGPYEQYF

v_gene: TRBV18
abundance: NA
d_gene: TRBD1
j_gene: TRBJ1-1
CDR3nt: TGTGCCAGCTCACGGGGACAGGGAACGATGATCGAAGCTTTCTTT
CDR3aa: CASSRGQGTMIEAFF